Following are 29 T cell receptor beta chains from one sample sequenced in a study of T cells in Graves' hyperthyroidism and ophthalmopathy (dated by TCRdb to the late 2010s). The library came from multiplex PCR. The reads were generated on an Illumina HiSeq 2000. Amplification of TCR beta CDR3 regions was carried out from RNA transcripts. A first-round RT-PCR of the TCR CDR3 used the HTBI primer set with the Qiagen OneStep RT-PCR kit. TCRdb handled the public reads itself, with Q25 trimming in fastp and clone calling in MiXCR, and kept productive beta chains. Rows with one shared CDR3 protein collapse into an entry with the most common genes and DNA. The sample table lists some 510,000 distinct CDR3 sequences, roughly 50% of them with a count of one. The ten biggest clones cover roughly 8.2% of the sample. Specimen: peripheral blood or thyroid tissue (not recorded which). These receptors all come from a woman in her late teens or twenties with Graves' hyperthyroidism. Donor details come from another sample of the same person, matched by shared clones.

The sample holds a few counts of this clonotype. The chain couples TRBV20-1 to TRBJ1-2; D ambiguous. There are 13 residues in the CDR3. Trimming pared 0 bases from V and 6 bases from J, leaving 11 bases between. The germline gives CDR1 DFQATT, CDR2 SNEGSKA (reference sequence). CDR3: CSARDKEFDGYTF. As DNA, the CDR3 is TGCAGTGCTAGAGATAAAGAGTTCGATGGCTACACCTTC.

To note about this clonotype: Possible read error: a much larger clone is one base away. This sequence joins TRBV7-9 and TRBJ2-7; D not resolved. This CDR3 contains 13 residues. Trimming took 7 bases from V and 0 from J, leaving 10 bases between them. Germline loops: CDR1 SEHNR, CDR2 FQNEAQ (reference sequence). In DNA form, the CDR3 reads TGTGCCAGCACCCCAACGAGCTCCTACGAGCAGTACTTC. Translating gives CASTPTSSYEQYF.

This clonotype was picked up many times. This chain joins TRBV10-3 and TRBJ2-5; D might be TRBD2 (6 bases). Trimming pared 5 bases from V and 2 bases from J, leaving 15 bases between. CDR3 size: 15 residues. Per the germline V gene, CDR1 is ENHRY and CDR2 is SYGVKD. CDR3 protein: CAISLEGASQETQYF. The CDR3 DNA sequence: TGTGCCATCAGTTTGGAGGGCGCCTCACAAGAGACCCAGTACTTC.

The CDR3 DNA is TGTGCCACCAGCAGAGATGATCGGGCTGGCTACACCTTC. Its protein is CATSRDDRAGYTF. The V call is TRBV15, the J call TRBJ1-2; D gene uncertain. CDR1 is LNHNV, CDR2 YYDKDF, per germline (reference sequence). CDR3 length: 13 residues. Trimming left V 0 bases short and J 7 bases short, with 9 bases between.

The chain links TRBV7-8 to TRBJ2-5, with 12 bases aligning to TRBD2. V lost 2 bases and J lost 4; bases outside the gene matches: 5. The CDR3 loop spans 16 amino acids. Per germline, CDR1 SGHVS and CDR2 FQNEAQ. For the CDR3, the DNA is TGTGCCAGCAGCTTAAGACTAGCGGGAGTGCGAGAGACCCAGTACTTC. Protein product: CASSLRLAGVRETQYF.

This clonotype has more than one count but fewer than ten. The chain recombines TRBV29-1 with TRBJ1-4, with TRBD1 matching over 7 bases. This CDR3 contains 13 residues. The germline gives CDR1 SQVTM, CDR2 ANQGSEA. Germline trimming cut 5 bases from V and 5 bases from J; bases unmatched to any gene: 5. The CDR3 DNA is TGCAGCGTTAGACAGGGAGGCAATGAAAAACTGTTTTTT. This translates into CSVRQGGNEKLFF.

The chain combines TRBV24-1 with TRBJ1-2, with D unresolved. The V gene lost 2 bases and the J gene lost 8 bases, with 11 bases spanning the gap. The germline V gene encodes CDR1 KGHDR and CDR2 SFDVKD. The CDR3 covers 13 residues. The CDR3 region has the DNA TGTGCCACCAGTGATTCTGCCCCTAACGGCTACACCTTC. Protein: CATSDSAPNGYTF.

This clonotype was picked up many times. The chain carries TRBV29-1 and TRBJ1-2; 7 nucleotides match TRBD1. Germline trimming cut 3 bases from V and 2 bases from J; bases unmatched to any gene: 9. Germline lookup yields CDR1 SQVTM and CDR2 ANQGSEA. The CDR3 loop spans 15 amino acids. CDR3 amino acids: CSVDSGGIHNYGYTF. The CDR3 DNA sequence: TGCAGCGTTGATTCAGGGGGGATTCACAACTATGGCTACACCTTC.

This clonotype showed up many times. The chain links TRBV15 to TRBJ1-5; 9 positions match TRBD1. The CDR3 length is 17 residues. The ends lost 0 bases at V and 4 bases at J; junction bases unmatched: 7. The germline V gene encodes CDR1 LNHNV and CDR2 YYDKDF (reference sequence). The CDR3 sequence is CATSRDRGDRDNQPQHF. CDR3 bases: TGTGCCACCAGCAGAGATCGAGGGGACAGGGATAATCAGCCCCAGCATTTT.

In this sample, this clonotype turned up many times. V usage is TRBV29-1 and J usage is TRBJ2-7, with a weak D call TRBD2 (6 bases). V was trimmed by 3 bases and J by 4 bases, leaving 10 bases between them. This CDR3 has 12 residues. Germline V gene lookup returns CDR1 SQVTM and CDR2 ANQGSEA. In DNA form, the CDR3 reads TGCAGCGTTGAGGGGGGAACGTACGAGCAGTACTTC. It codes for CSVEGGTYEQYF.

This clonotype occurred once. This CDR3 is missing its conserved last phenylalanine or tryptophan, likely due to a read error. V gene TRBV12-5 combines with J gene TRBJ1-2; D possibly corresponds to TRBD1 (5 bases). The CDR3 length is 13 residues. In germline, CDR1 is LGHNT, CDR2 FRNRAP. The ends were cut back, 6 bases at V and 8 bases at J, with 16 bases in the middle. The CDR3 reads CASGEGAPLGYTL. The DNA for the CDR3 is TGTGCTAGTGGGGAAGGGGCCCCCCTCGGCTACACCCTC.

V gene TRBV2 combines with J gene TRBJ2-5; 8 positions match TRBD2. Gene TRBJ2-7 matches the end of the DNA better, so the J call may be wrong. The germline gives CDR1 SNHLY, CDR2 FYNNEI. This CDR3 is built from 15 residues. The CDR3 bases are TGTGCCAGCAAGTCCGGGTTAGCGGGAACCTACGAGCAGTACTTC. As protein: CASKSGLAGTYEQYF.

V usage is TRBV2 and J usage is TRBJ1-1; D not certain. CDR1 and CDR2 from the germline V gene are SNHLY and FYNNEI. The V end was cut by 8 bases, the J end by 4 bases, with 14 bases between. CDR3 length equals 13 residues. The CDR3 sequence: CASRIGHTTEAFF. CDR3 DNA sequence: TGTGCCAGCCGTATAGGGCACACCACTGAAGCTTTCTTT.

This clonotype has only a few counts. V is TRBV6-1 and J is TRBJ2-7, with 9 bases that match TRBD1. Germline V gives CDR1 MNHNS, CDR2 SASEGT. The CDR3 consists of 14 residues. The V gene end was trimmed by 9 bases and the J gene end by 3 bases; junction bases not matched to a gene: 9. The CDR3 coding sequence is TGTGCCAGTCACACAGGGGGCGCGATCTACGAGCAGTACTTC. It codes for CASHTGGAIYEQYF.

The chain links TRBV4-2 to TRBJ1-5; a weak D match, TRBD1 (5 bases). V lost 2 bases, J lost 6 bases, and 11 bases lay in between. This CDR3 has 14 amino acids. The V gene's germline CDR1 is LGHNA and CDR2 YNFKEQ. In nucleotides, the CDR3 is TGTGCCAGCAGCCAATGGGGGTCGGGTCAGCCCCAGCATTTT. It codes for CASSQWGSGQPQHF.

This clonotype was found many times. V gene TRBV15 combines with J gene TRBJ2-5; 10 nucleotides match TRBD2. The V and J ends lost 0 bases and 7 bases, in that order; junction bases with no gene match: 11. Germline V gene sequence: CDR1 LNHNV, CDR2 YYDKDF (reference sequence). The CDR3 has 17 residues. In nucleotides, the CDR3 is TGTGCCACCAGCAGAGACCGGCTAGCGGGAGAGATGGGGACCCAGTACTTC. As protein: CATSRDRLAGEMGTQYF.

This chain joins TRBV10-3 and TRBJ2-5, with D possibly matching TRBD1 (6 bases). There are 18 residues in the CDR3. V was cut by 0 bases and J by 2 bases, with 19 bases left in between. Looked up from germline, CDR1 is ENHRY and CDR2 is SYGVKD. The CDR3, as DNA: TGTGCCATCAGTGAGTCAGGGGGTGGCACTGAACGACAAGAGACCCAGTACTTC. Translation gives CAISESGGGTERQETQYF.

This clonotype was seen a few times. This chain uses TRBV11-2 with TRBJ1-4; TRBD1 matches 7 bases. Unmatched junction bases numbered 7, after V lost 5 bases and J lost 7 bases. The length of the CDR3 is 14 residues. Germline loops: CDR1 SGHAT, CDR2 FQNNGV. The CDR3 reads CASSIGTEVEKLFF. The DNA of the CDR3 is TGTGCCAGCAGCATAGGGACAGAGGTTGAAAAACTGTTTTTT.

This clonotype turned up a few times. The chain is built from TRBV7-3 and TRBJ1-1, with D possibly being TRBD1 (6 bases). This CDR3 spans 15 amino acids. The V end lost 5 bases, the J end lost 6 bases, and 19 bases lay between the germline ends. CDR1 and CDR2 from the germline V gene are SGHTA and FQGTGA. The CDR3 here is CASSPLVGRGSEAFF. As DNA, the CDR3 is TGTGCCAGCAGCCCCCTGGTCGGCAGGGGCTCTGAAGCTTTCTTT.

This clonotype was detected ten times or more. V usage is TRBV2 and J usage is TRBJ1-5; 7 nucleotides match TRBD1. This CDR3 spans 14 amino acids. Germline loops: CDR1 SNHLY, CDR2 FYNNEI. The V gene end was trimmed by 5 bases and the J gene end by 6 bases; junction bases not matched to a gene: 7. Here the CDR3 reads CASSKQGSGQPQHF. CDR3 DNA: TGTGCCAGCAGTAAACAGGGGTCGGGTCAGCCCCAGCATTTT.

This sequence joins TRBV7-6 and TRBJ2-5; tentatively, D is TRBD1 (5 bases). Germline V gene lookup returns CDR1 SGHVS and CDR2 FNYEAQ. This CDR3 region has 16 residues. V was clipped by 3 bases and J by 2 bases, with 16 bases between them. This CDR3 reads CASSFLDTSLQETQYF. CDR3 nucleotides: TGTGCCAGCAGCTTTTTGGACACCTCTCTGCAAGAGACCCAGTACTTC.

This clonotype has a single count. One end of the junction fails to match germline, which may point to a read error. The CDR3 DNA reads as TGTGCCAGCGGCAGGGGGCTGGGCACTGGAGCTTTCTTT. Its translation is CASGRGLGTGAFF. The rearrangement uses TRBV11-2 and TRBJ1-1; 8 positions agree with TRBD1. The CDR3 extends over 13 amino acids. Germline CDR1 and CDR2: SGHAT and FQNNGV.

The table lists this clonotype with many counts. The rearrangement joins TRBV24-1 to TRBJ2-5; TRBD1 agrees at 7 bases. The V and J ends lost 3 bases and 5 bases, in that order; junction bases with no gene match: 11. This CDR3 is 16 amino acids long. CDR1 and CDR2 (germline): KGHDR, SFDVKD. CDR3 sequence (DNA): TGTGCCACCAGTGATCCTGGGACGGCCAGGGGGGAGACCCAGTACTTC. It translates to CATSDPGTARGETQYF.

The chain recombines TRBV24-1 with TRBJ1-1, with no clear D. The CDR3 has 15 residues. The V and J ends lost 4 bases and 1 base respectively, with 12 bases between them. Germline V lookup: CDR1 KGHDR, CDR2 SFDVKD. CDR3 DNA sequence: TGTGCCACCAGTGACGCCGCAAGGGCGAACACTGAAGCTTTCTTT. Translating gives CATSDAARANTEAFF.

The V call is TRBV24-1, the J call TRBJ1-2; possible D gene TRBD1, 5 bases. V shed 3 bases and J shed 6 bases, with 13 bases lying between them. The CDR3 covers 14 residues. The germline CDR1 and CDR2 sequences are KGHDR and SFDVKD. As DNA, the CDR3 is TGTGCCACCAGTGATGGGACGGGGGAGGATGGCTACACCTTC. Translated: CATSDGTGEDGYTF.

This clonotype occurred once. The rearrangement uses TRBV7-2 and TRBJ1-2; possible D gene TRBD1, 6 bases. The CDR3 contains 16 residues. The V and J ends lost 0 bases and 2 bases respectively, with 13 bases between them. Germline-derived CDR1 and CDR2 are SGHTA and FQGNSA. CDR3 coding DNA: TGTGCCAGCAGCTTAGCCCCCCAGACAGGAAACTATGGCTACACCTTC. Its translation is CASSLAPQTGNYGYTF.

This clonotype showed up many times. The chain links TRBV7-9 to TRBJ1-2; TRBD1 might be the D (6 bases). Trimming took off 1 base at V and 8 bases at J, with 8 bases between the two ends. Germline CDR1 and CDR2: SEHNR and FQNEAQ (reference sequence). CDR3 size: 12 residues. This CDR3 reads CASSLDREGYTF. DNA of the CDR3: TGTGCCAGCAGCTTAGACAGGGAGGGCTACACCTTC.

Turning to this clonotype: The germline gene is not matched at one end of the junction; a read error may be the cause. The V gene is TRBV4-1, the J gene TRBJ2-5, with 7 bases matching TRBD2. CDR3 length equals 16 residues. From germline, CDR1 is MGHRA and CDR2 YSYEKL. The CDR3 nucleotides are TGCGACAGCAGCCAAGAGATAGCGGGTCACCAAGAGACCCAGTACTTC. It codes for CDSSQEIAGHQETQYF.

J is TRBJ2-5 and V is TRBV29-1; D tentatively fits TRBD1 or TRBD2 (7 bases each). The CDR3 is 14 residues long. The V end lost 3 bases, the J end lost 4 bases, and 15 bases lay between the germline ends. CDR1 is SQVTM and CDR2 is ANQGSEA in the germline V gene. DNA of the CDR3: TGCAGCGTTGATCGAACAGGGGAGGGAGAGACCCAGTACTTC. This sequence encodes CSVDRTGEGETQYF.